A selection of T cell receptor beta chains follows, all from one sample in a study of blood T cells in healthy people across ages. TCRdb re-called the 5' RACE reads with MiXCR, one entry per CDR3 protein. Here the sample spans more than 800,000 distinct CDR3 sequences, 29% being singletons. Input material: blood. The receptors stem from a woman aged 80 or older in good health. Each CDR3 is given with its conserved first and last residue. The D gene is left open where the match is weak. Size is omitted from some rows. Given values are once, few, many or a class for expanded clones.

D gene	V gene	clone size	J gene	CDR3 protein	CDR3 DNA
-	TRBV7-3	-	TRBJ2-1	CASSLKKGSYNEQFF	TGTGCCAGCAGCTTAAAGAAGGGCTCCTACAATGAGCAGTTCTTC
TRBD1	TRBV20-1	many	TRBJ1-2	CSARQGSYGYTF	TGCAGTGCCCGACAGGGCTCCTATGGCTACACCTTC
TRBD2	TRBV3-1	few	TRBJ2-5	CASSMAGGQETQYF	TGTGCCAGCTCCATGGCGGGGGGCCAAGAGACCCAGTACTTC
-	TRBV12-3/TRBV12-4	-	TRBJ2-3	CASSLTGTREIADTQYF	TGTGCCAGCAGTCTCACTGGGACAAGAGAGATAGCAGATACGCAGTATTTT
-	TRBV27	many	TRBJ1-2	CASSFGVGNGYTF	TGTGCCAGCAGTTTTGGGGTAGGGAATGGCTACACCTTC
TRBD1	TRBV7-8	few	TRBJ1-2	CASSRPGQGYGYTF	TGTGCCAGCAGCCGCCCGGGACAGGGATATGGCTACACCTTC
-	TRBV7-9	many	TRBJ2-4	CASSPGLGVKNIQYF	TGTGCCAGCAGCCCCGGGTTGGGGGTTAAAAACATTCAGTACTTC
-	TRBV6-2/TRBV6-3	few	TRBJ2-3	CASSSFTGRSDTQYF	TGTGCCAGCAGTTCTTTCACAGGGAGATCAGATACGCAGTATTTT
-	TRBV6-2/TRBV6-3	-	TRBJ1-2	CASSYSFSDDYTF	TGTGCCAGCAGTTACTCCTTTAGCGATGACTACACCTTC
-	TRBV3-1	many	TRBJ2-5	CASSRGLRETQYF	TGTGCCAGCAGCCGGGGGTTGAGAGAGACCCAGTACTTC
-	TRBV18	many	TRBJ2-3	CASSATKGSTDTQYF	TGTGCCAGCTCAGCAACGAAAGGGAGCACAGATACGCAGTATTTT
-	TRBV5-5	once	TRBJ1-2	CASSLGLDYGYTF	TGTGCCAGCAGCTTGGGACTTGACTATGGCTACACCTTC
-	TRBV12-3/TRBV12-4	many	TRBJ1-4	CASSWADEGKLFF	TGTGCCAGCAGTTGGGCAGACGAGGGAAAACTGTTTTTT
TRBD1	TRBV20-1	-	TRBJ2-3	CSARGNRGRGDTRYF	TGCAGTGCTAGAGGGAACAGGGGGCGAGGGGATACGCGGTATTTT
-	TRBV15	many	TRBJ1-2	CATSRGVGVYGYTF	TGTGCCACCAGCAGAGGGGTCGGGGTTTATGGCTACACCTTC
TRBD1	TRBV7-2	many	TRBJ2-5	CASSWDSQETQYF	TGTGCCAGCAGCTGGGACAGTCAAGAGACCCAGTACTTC
-	TRBV20-1	many	TRBJ2-3	CSAGISGRTTRTDTQYF	TGCAGTGCTGGGATTAGTGGTCGAACCACCCGCACAGATACGCAGTATTTT
-	TRBV30	once	TRBJ1-5	CASSGEDQPQHF	TGTGCCTCCTCAGGAGAGGATCAGCCCCAGCATTTT
-	TRBV12-3/TRBV12-4	-	TRBJ2-3	CASRDLADSTDAEYF	TGTGCCAGCAGGGACTTAGCGGACAGCACAGATGCGGAGTATTTT
-	TRBV4-1	-	TRBJ1-3	CASSQGAQSSGNTIYF	TGCGCCAGCAGCCAAGGGGCACAGAGCTCTGGAAACACCATATATTTT
-	TRBV12-3/TRBV12-4	many	TRBJ2-7	CASSHVGRDPEEQYF	TGTGCCAGCAGCCATGTAGGCCGGGACCCAGAGGAGCAGTACTTC
TRBD1	TRBV7-2	many	TRBJ2-5	CASSANSGGETQYF	TGTGCCAGCAGCGCAAACTCAGGGGGAGAGACCCAGTACTTC
-	TRBV18	once	TRBJ1-6	CASSQTRPSSYNSPLHF	TGTGCCAGCTCCCAGACGCGTCCGAGCTCCTATAATTCACCCCTCCACTTT
-	TRBV5-4	-	TRBJ1-6	CASSIIGGNSPLHF	TGTGCCAGCAGCATTATCGGGGGGAATTCACCCCTCCACTTT
-	TRBV24-1	few	TRBJ2-2	CATSDFNRENTGELFF	TGTGCCACCAGTGATTTTAACAGGGAGAACACCGGGGAGCTGTTTTTT